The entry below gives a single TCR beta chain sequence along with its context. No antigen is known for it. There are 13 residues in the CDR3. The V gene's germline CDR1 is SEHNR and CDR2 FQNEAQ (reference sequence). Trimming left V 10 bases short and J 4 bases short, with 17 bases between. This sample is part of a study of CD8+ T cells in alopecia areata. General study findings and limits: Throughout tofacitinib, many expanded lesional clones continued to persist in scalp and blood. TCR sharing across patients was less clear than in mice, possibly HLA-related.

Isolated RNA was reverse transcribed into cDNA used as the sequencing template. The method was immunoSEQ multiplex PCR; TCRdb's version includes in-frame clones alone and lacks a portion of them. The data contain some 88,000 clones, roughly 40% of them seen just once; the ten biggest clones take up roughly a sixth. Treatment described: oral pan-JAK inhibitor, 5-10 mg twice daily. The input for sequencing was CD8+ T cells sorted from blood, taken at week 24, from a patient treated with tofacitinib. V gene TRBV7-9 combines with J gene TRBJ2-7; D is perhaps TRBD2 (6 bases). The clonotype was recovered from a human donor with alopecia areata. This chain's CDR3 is CAIAVAGSYEQYF. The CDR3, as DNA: TGTGCCATAGCAGTGGCGGGATCTTACGAGCAGTACTTC.